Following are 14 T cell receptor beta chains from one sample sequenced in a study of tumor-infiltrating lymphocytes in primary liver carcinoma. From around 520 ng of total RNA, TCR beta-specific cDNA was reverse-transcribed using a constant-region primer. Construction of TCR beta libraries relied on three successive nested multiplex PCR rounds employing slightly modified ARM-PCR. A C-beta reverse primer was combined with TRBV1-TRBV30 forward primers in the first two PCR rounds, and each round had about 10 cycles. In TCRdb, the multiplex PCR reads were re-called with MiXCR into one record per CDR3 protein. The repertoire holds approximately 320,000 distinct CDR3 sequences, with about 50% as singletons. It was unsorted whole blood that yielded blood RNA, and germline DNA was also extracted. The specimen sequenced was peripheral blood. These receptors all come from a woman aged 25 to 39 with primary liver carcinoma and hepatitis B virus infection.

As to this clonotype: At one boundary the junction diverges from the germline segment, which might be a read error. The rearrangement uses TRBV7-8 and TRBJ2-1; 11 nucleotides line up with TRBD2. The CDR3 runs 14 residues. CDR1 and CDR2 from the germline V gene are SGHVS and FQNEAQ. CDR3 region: CASSGLAGGNEEFF. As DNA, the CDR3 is TGTGCCAGCAGCGGGCTAGCGGGAGGAAATGAGGAGTTCTTC.

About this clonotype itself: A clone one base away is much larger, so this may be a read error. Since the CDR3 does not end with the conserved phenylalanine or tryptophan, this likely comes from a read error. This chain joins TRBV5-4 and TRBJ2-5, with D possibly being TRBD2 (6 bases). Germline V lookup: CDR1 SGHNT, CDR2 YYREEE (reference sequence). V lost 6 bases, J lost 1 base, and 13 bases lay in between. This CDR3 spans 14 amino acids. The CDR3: CASTPPGAQETQYL. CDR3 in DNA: TGTGCCAGCACACCCCCGGGAGCCCAAGAGACCCAGTACTTG.

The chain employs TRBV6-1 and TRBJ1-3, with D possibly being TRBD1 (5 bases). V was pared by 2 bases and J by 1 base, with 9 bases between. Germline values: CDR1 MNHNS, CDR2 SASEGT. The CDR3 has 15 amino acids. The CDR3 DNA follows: TGTGCCAGCAGTGAAAACCCAGGGTCTGGAAACACCATATATTTT. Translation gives CASSENPGSGNTIYF.

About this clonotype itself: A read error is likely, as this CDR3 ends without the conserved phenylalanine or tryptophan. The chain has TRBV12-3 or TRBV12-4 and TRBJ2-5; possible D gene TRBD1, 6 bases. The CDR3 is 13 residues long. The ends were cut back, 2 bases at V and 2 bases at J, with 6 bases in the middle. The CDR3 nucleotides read TGTGCCAGCAGTTTAAGGGGGCAAGAGACCCAGTACTTA. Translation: CASSLRGQETQYL.

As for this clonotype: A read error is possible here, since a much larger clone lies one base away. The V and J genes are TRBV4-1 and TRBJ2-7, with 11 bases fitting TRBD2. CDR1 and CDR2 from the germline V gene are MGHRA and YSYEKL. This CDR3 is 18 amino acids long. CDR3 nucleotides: TGCGCCAGCAACCAAGTCCCCCTACTAGCGGGGGTCTCCTACGAGCAGTACTTC. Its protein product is CASNQVPLLAGVSYEQYF.

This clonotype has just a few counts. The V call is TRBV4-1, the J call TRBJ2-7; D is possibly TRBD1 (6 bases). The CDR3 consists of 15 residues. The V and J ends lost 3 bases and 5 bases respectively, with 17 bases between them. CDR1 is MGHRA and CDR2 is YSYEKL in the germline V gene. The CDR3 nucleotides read TGCGCCAGCAGCCAGAAACAGGGTTGGGAAGACGAGCAGTACTTC. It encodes CASSQKQGWEDEQYF.

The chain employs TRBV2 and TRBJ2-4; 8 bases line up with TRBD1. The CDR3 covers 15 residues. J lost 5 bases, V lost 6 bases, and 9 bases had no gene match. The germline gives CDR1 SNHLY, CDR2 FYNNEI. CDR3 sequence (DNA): TGTGCCAGCAGCGCCCTACCAGGGGGCGAAAACATTCAGTACTTC. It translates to CASSALPGGENIQYF.

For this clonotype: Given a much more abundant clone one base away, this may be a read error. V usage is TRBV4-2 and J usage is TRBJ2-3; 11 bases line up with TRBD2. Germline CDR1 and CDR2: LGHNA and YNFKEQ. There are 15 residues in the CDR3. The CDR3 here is CTSSQDSGRADTQYF. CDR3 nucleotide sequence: TGTACCAGCAGCCAAGATAGCGGGAGGGCAGATACGCAGTATTTT.

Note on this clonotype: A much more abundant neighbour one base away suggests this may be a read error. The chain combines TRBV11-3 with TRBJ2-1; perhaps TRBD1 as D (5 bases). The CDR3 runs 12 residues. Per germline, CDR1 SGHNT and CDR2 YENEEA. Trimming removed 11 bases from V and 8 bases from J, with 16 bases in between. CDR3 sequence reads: CAGAPGKDEQFF. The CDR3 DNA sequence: TGTGCCGGCGCCCCAGGGAAGGATGAGCAGTTCTTC.

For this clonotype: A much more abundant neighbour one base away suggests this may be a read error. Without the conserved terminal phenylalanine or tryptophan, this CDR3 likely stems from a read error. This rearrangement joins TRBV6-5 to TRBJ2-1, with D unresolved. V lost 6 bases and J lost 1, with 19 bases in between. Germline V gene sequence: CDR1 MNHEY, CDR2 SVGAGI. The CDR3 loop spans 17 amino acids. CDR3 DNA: TGTGCCAGCAGCCCCCTGGATTACCATAATTCCTACAATGAGCAGTTCATC. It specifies CASSPLDYHNSYNEQFI.

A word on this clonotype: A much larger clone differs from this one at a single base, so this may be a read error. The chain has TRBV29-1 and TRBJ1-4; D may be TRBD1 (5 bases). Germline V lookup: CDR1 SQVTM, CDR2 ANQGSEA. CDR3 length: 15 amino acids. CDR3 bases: TGCATCGTCAGGCCCCGATCAGGGAATAATGAAAAACTGTTTTTT. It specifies CIVRPRSGNNEKLFF.

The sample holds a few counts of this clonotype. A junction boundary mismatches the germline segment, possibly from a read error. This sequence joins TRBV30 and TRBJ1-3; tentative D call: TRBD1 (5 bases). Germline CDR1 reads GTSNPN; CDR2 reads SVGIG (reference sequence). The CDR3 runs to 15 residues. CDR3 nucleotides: TGTGCCGGGAGGCGCTACGACAGCTCTGGAAACACCATATATTTT. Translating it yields CAGRRYDSSGNTIYF.

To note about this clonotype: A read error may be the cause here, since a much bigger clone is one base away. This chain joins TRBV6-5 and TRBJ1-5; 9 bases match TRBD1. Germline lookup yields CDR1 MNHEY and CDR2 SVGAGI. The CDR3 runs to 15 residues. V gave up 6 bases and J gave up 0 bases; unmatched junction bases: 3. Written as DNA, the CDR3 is TGTGCCAGCAGACCGGGACAGGGTAGCAATCAGCCCCAGCATTTT. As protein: CASRPGQGSNQPQHF.

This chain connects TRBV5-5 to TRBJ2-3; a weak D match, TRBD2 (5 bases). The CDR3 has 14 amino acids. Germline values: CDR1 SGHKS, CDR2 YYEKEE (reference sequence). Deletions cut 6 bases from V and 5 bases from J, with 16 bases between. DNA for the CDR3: TGTGCCAGCAACGGAGGACGGTTGGGAGATACGCAGTATTTT. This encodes CASNGGRLGDTQYF.